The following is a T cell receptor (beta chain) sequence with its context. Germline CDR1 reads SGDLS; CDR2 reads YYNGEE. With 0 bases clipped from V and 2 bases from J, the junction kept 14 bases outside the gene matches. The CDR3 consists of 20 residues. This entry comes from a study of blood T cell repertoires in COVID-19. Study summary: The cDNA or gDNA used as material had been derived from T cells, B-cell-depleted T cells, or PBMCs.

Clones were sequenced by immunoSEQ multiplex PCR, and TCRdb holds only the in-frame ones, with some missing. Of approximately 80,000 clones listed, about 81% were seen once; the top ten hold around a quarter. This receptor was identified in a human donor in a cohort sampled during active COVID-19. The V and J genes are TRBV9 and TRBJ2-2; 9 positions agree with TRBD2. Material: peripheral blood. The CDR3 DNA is TGTGCCAGCAGCGTAGCGGAAAAGTATAGCGGGGGCCCCAACACCGGGGAGCTGTTTTTT. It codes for CASSVAEKYSGGPNTGELFF.